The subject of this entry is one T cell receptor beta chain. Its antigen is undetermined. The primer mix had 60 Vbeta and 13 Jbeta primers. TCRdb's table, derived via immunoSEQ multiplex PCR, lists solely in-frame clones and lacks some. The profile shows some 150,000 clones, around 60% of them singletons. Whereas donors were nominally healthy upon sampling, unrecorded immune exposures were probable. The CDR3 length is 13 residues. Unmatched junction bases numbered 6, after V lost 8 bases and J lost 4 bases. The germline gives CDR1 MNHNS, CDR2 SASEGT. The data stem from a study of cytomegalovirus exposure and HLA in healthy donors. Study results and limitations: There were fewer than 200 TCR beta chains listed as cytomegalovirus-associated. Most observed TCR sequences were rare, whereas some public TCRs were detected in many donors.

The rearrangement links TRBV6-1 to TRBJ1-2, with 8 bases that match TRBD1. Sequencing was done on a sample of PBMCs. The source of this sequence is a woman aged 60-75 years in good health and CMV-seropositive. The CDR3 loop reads CASYPGGSYGYTF. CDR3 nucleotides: TGTGCCAGCTACCCAGGGGGCTCCTATGGCTACACCTTC.